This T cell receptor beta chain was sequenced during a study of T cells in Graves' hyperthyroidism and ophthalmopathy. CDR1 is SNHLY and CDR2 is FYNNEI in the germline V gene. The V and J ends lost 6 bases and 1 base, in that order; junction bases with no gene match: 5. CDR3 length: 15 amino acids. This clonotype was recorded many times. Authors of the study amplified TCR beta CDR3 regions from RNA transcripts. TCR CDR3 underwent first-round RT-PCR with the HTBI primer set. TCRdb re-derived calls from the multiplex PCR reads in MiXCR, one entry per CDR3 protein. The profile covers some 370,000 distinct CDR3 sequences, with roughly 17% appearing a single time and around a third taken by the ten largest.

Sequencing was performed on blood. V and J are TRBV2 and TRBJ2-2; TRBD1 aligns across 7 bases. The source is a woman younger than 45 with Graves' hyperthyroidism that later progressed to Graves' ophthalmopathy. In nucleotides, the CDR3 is TGTGCCAGCAGAAGAAGGACAGGGAACACCGGGGAGCTGTTTTTT. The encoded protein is CASRRRTGNTGELFF.